These T cell receptor beta chains were read from a single sample in a study of regulatory and conventional T cells in breast cancer. TCRdb called the PCR reads again in MiXCR, with one record for every CDR3 protein. The repertoire consists of 15,000 to 20,000 distinct CDR3 sequences, with approximately 32% occurring once and the leading ten covering less than 2%. Sequenced material: conventional T cells from blood. These receptors all stem from a female donor in good health. Each CDR3 is given with its conserved first and last residue. Each record gives: V gene, clone size, D gene, J gene, CDR3 protein, CDR3 DNA. The D gene is left open where the match is weak. The size field is filled for only some rows; it gives once, few, many or a size class.

>TRBV5-1|few|TRBD2|TRBJ2-1
CASSLVIGGNSYNEQFF
TGCGCCAGCAGCTTGGTGATCGGGGGGAATTCCTACAATGAGCAGTTCTTC
>TRBV6-2/TRBV6-3|.|.|TRBJ2-3
CASSFLLGADTQYF
TGTGCCAGCAGTTTTCTCCTGGGGGCAGATACGCAGTATTTT
>TRBV7-9|many|.|TRBJ2-1
CASSARGGEQFF
TGTGCCAGCAGCGCCCGAGGCGGTGAGCAGTTCTTC
>TRBV5-1|.|.|TRBJ1-3
CASSLDADGNTIYF
TGCGCCAGCAGCTTGGACGCAGATGGAAACACCATATATTTT
>TRBV5-1|.|.|TRBJ2-5
CASSLTVTQILRRQETQYF
TGCGCCAGCAGCTTGACCGTGACACAAATACTCAGGCGGCAAGAGACCCAGTACTTC
>TRBV2|.|.|TRBJ1-5
CASSTLNSNQPQHF
TGTGCCAGCAGCACCTTGAATAGCAATCAGCCCCAGCATTTT
>TRBV5-6|few|.|TRBJ2-1
CASSQYNEQFF
TGTGCCAGCAGCCAATACAATGAGCAGTTCTTC
>TRBV2|few|.|TRBJ1-1
CASAVMGPPGAFF
TGTGCCAGCGCCGTAATGGGACCCCCGGGAGCTTTCTTT
>TRBV25-1|.|.|TRBJ2-3
CASNEYGTDTQYF
TGTGCCAGCAATGAATACGGCACAGATACGCAGTATTTT
>TRBV6-1|few|.|TRBJ2-7
CASLDNSIGPYEQYF
TGTGCCAGTTTGGACAATTCAATAGGACCCTACGAGCAGTACTTC
>TRBV7-2|medium-sized|TRBD1|TRBJ1-5
CASSLRQGGQPQHF
TGTGCCAGCAGCTTACGACAGGGAGGTCAGCCCCAGCATTTT
>TRBV12-3/TRBV12-4|few|TRBD1|TRBJ1-1
CASSWGQPNTEAFF
TGTGCCAGCAGTTGGGGACAGCCGAACACTGAAGCTTTCTTT
>TRBV7-8|.|TRBD2|TRBJ2-3
CAGSLGRTSGNQRTDTQYF
TGTGCCGGCAGCTTAGGAAGGACTAGCGGGAATCAACGCACAGATACGCAGTATTTT
>TRBV28|once|.|TRBJ1-5
CASSRQEKQPQHF
TGTGCCAGCAGCCGACAGGAGAAACAGCCCCAGCATTTT
>TRBV12-3/TRBV12-4|.|.|TRBJ1-3
CASSLGPGPGNTIYF
TGTGCCAGCAGTTTAGGGCCAGGCCCTGGAAACACCATATATTTT
>TRBV5-1|.|TRBD2|TRBJ2-3
CASSLGGRTDTQYF
TGCGCCAGCAGCTTGGGCGGGAGGACAGATACGCAGTATTTT
>TRBV6-1|.|.|TRBJ1-5
CASSDHTRGNSNQPQHF
TGTGCCAGCAGTGATCATACCAGGGGAAATAGCAATCAGCCCCAGCATTTT
>TRBV6-1|.|.|TRBJ1-1
CASSGEGITEAFF
TGTGCCAGCAGTGGTGAGGGTATAACTGAAGCTTTCTTT
>TRBV29-1|few|TRBD1|TRBJ2-7
CSGGRQGQGTYEQYF
TGCAGCGGGGGGCGACAGGGACAGGGGACTTACGAGCAGTACTTC
>TRBV9|large|.|TRBJ1-1
CASSSSLSGTEAFF
TGTGCCAGCAGCTCTAGCCTCAGTGGGACTGAAGCTTTCTTT
>TRBV18|few|.|TRBJ1-3
CASSRESLSSGNTIYF
TGTGCCAGCTCACGGGAAAGCCTAAGCTCTGGAAACACCATATATTTT
>TRBV18|.|.|TRBJ2-6
CASSPVGFSGANVLTF
TGTGCCAGCTCACCAGTCGGGTTCTCTGGGGCCAACGTCCTGACTTTC
>TRBV30|.|.|TRBJ2-3
CAWSVKDTQYF
TGTGCCTGGAGTGTAAAAGATACGCAGTATTTT
>TRBV5-1|.|TRBD1|TRBJ2-1
CASSPGQLSSYNEQFF
TGCGCCAGCAGCCCGGGACAGTTGAGCTCCTACAATGAGCAGTTCTTC
>TRBV6-2/TRBV6-3|few|TRBD2|TRBJ2-5
CASSQPGLRTTVQETQYF
TGTGCCAGCAGTCAACCGGGACTACGCACAACCGTCCAAGAGACCCAGTACTTC
>TRBV11-2|few|.|TRBJ2-7
CASSPSEYEQYF
TGTGCCAGCAGCCCGAGCGAATACGAGCAGTACTTC
>TRBV7-8|few|.|TRBJ1-1
CASSPTGTRSEAFF
TGTGCCAGCAGCCCCACCGGGACAAGGTCTGAAGCTTTCTTT
>TRBV11-2|.|TRBD2|TRBJ2-3
CASSPSGAYTQYF
TGTGCCAGCAGCCCTAGCGGGGCCTATACGCAGTATTTT
>TRBV19|.|.|TRBJ2-1
CASSSAYSYNEQFF
TGTGCCAGTAGTAGTGCCTACTCCTACAATGAGCAGTTCTTC
>TRBV7-2|.|.|TRBJ2-3
CASSLGDRKDTQYF
TGTGCCAGCAGCTTGGGGGACCGAAAAGATACGCAGTATTTT
>TRBV5-1|once|.|TRBJ1-4
CASSLKANEKLFF
TGCGCCAGCAGCTTAAAAGCGAATGAAAAACTGTTTTTT
>TRBV4-1|.|.|TRBJ1-2
CASSQDPGTSGGFGYTF
TGCGCCAGCAGCCAAGATCCGGGGACTAGCGGGGGTTTTGGCTACACCTTC
>TRBV7-2|few|.|TRBJ1-5
CASSFLGENQPQHF
TGTGCCAGCAGCTTCTTGGGGGAGAATCAGCCCCAGCATTTT
>TRBV7-6|many|.|TRBJ1-2
CASSSLDTFYGYTF
TGTGCCAGCAGCTCCTTAGACACGTTTTATGGCTACACCTTC
>TRBV7-2|few|TRBD1|TRBJ1-1
CASSWRGQDGNTEAFF
TGTGCCAGCAGCTGGAGGGGGCAGGATGGGAACACTGAAGCTTTCTTT
>TRBV4-2|.|.|TRBJ1-1
CASSQEGGGREAFF
TGTGCCAGCAGCCAAGAGGGGGGGGGAAGGGAAGCTTTCTTT
>TRBV12-5|.|.|TRBJ2-5
CASAALLGTTQETQYF
TGTGCTAGTGCTGCTCTGCTGGGAACTACCCAAGAGACCCAGTACTTC
>TRBV11-2|.|.|TRBJ1-1
CAGSLGGVLSEAFF
TGTGCCGGCAGCTTAGGAGGGGTTCTTTCGGAAGCTTTCTTT
>TRBV12-5|.|.|TRBJ1-1
CASGLVLGRSNTEAFF
TGTGCTAGTGGTTTGGTACTTGGTCGTTCGAACACTGAAGCTTTCTTT
>TRBV6-6|medium-sized|TRBD2|TRBJ2-1
CASVVAGRNEQFF
TGTGCCAGCGTAGTAGCGGGGCGCAATGAGCAGTTCTTC
>TRBV7-2|medium-sized|.|TRBJ1-2
CASSSPNGPGLTF
TGTGCCAGCAGCTCACCAAACGGTCCGGGTCTCACCTTC
>TRBV11-2|few|.|TRBJ1-1
CASSPRGRAFF
TGTGCCAGCAGCCCGAGGGGTCGAGCTTTCTTT
>TRBV6-6|.|.|TRBJ1-5
CASSYLSPGGTYSNQPQHF
TGTGCCAGCAGTTACCTTTCTCCGGGGGGCACCTATAGCAATCAGCCCCAGCATTTT
>TRBV20-1|medium-sized|.|TRBJ2-7
CSHLRGGGEQYF
TGCAGTCACCTCCGGGGAGGGGGTGAGCAGTACTTC
>TRBV4-2|.|.|TRBJ1-4
CASSQDGGAPEKLFF
TGTGCCAGCAGCCAAGATGGGGGGGCGCCTGAAAAACTGTTTTTT
>TRBV7-9|.|.|TRBJ1-2
CASSLSSNFYGYTF
TGTGCCAGCAGCCTCTCCAGCAACTTCTATGGCTACACCTTC
>TRBV4-2|.|.|TRBJ2-1
CASSPRAGTYTTYNEQFF
TGCGCCAGCAGCCCTAGGGCGGGAACCTATACAACCTACAATGAGCAGTTCTTC
>TRBV20-1|.|TRBD2|TRBJ2-1
CSARDLASGRRSYNEQFF
TGCAGTGCTAGAGATCTGGCTAGCGGGAGGAGGTCCTACAATGAGCAGTTCTTC
>TRBV7-9|.|.|TRBJ2-3
CASSSLASTDTQYF
TGTGCCAGCAGCTCTCTAGCGAGCACAGATACGCAGTATTTT
>TRBV15|.|.|TRBJ1-6
CATSSAYNSPLHF
TGTGCCACCAGTAGCGCTTATAATTCACCCCTCCACTTT
>TRBV4-2|medium-sized|TRBD2|TRBJ2-3
CASSPRTSQTDTQYF
TGTGCCAGCAGCCCCAGGACTAGTCAAACAGATACGCAGTATTTT